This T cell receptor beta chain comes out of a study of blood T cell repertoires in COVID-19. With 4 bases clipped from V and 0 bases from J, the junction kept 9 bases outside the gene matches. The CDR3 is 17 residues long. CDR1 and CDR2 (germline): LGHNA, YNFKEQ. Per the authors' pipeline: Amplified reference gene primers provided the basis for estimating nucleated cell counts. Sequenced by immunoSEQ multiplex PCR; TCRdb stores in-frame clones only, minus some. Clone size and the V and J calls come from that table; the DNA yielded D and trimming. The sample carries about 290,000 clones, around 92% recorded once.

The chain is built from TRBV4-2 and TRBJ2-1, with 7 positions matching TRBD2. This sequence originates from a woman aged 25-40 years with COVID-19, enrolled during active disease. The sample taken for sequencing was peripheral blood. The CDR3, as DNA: TGTGCCAGCAGCCTCCCGAGCGGGGAAAGCTCCTACAATGAGCAGTTCTTC. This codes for CASSLPSGESSYNEQFF.